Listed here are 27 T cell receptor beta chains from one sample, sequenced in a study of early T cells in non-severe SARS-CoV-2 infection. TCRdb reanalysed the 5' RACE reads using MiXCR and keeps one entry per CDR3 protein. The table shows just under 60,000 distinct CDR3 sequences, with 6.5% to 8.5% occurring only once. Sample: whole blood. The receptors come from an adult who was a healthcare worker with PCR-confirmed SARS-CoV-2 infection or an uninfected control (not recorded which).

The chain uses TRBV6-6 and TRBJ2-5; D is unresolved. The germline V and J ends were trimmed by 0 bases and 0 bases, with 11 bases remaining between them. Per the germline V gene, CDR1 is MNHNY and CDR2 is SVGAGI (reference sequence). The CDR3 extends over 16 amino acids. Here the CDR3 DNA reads TGTGCCAGCAGTTACTCCGAGATTACATACCAAGAGACCCAGTACTTC. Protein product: CASSYSEITYQETQYF.

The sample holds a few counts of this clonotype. This CDR3 reads CASSLAPYQETQYF. The DNA of the CDR3 is TGTGCCAGCAGCTTAGCCCCGTACCAAGAGACCCAGTACTTC. The V and J genes are TRBV11-2 and TRBJ2-5; D is uncertain. Per germline, CDR1 SGHAT and CDR2 FQNNGV. The CDR3 has 14 residues. V was pared by 1 base and J by 0 bases, with 6 bases between.

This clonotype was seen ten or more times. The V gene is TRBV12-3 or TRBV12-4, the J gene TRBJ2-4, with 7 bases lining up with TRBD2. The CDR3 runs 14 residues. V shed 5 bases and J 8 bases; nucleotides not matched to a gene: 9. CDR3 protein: CASSKPGLSYIQYF. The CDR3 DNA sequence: TGTGCCAGCAGTAAACCGGGACTATCGTACATTCAGTACTTC.

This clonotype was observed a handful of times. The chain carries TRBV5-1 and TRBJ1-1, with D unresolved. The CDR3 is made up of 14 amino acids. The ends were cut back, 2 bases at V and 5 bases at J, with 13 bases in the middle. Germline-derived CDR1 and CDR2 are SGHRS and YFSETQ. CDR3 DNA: TGCGCCAGCAGCTTATCACCGCCGGCGACTGAAGCTTTCTTT. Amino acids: CASSLSPPATEAFF.

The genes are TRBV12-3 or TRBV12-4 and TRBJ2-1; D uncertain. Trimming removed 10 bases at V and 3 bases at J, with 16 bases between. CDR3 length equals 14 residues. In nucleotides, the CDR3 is TGTGCCATCCCACTCGGCGATCACTACAATGAGCAGTTCTTC. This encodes CAIPLGDHYNEQFF.

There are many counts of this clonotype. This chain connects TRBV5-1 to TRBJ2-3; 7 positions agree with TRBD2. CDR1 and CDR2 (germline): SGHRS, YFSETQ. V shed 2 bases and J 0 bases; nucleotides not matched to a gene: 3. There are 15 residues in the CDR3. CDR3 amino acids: CASSFSGSSTDTQYF. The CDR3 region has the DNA TGCGCCAGCAGCTTTAGCGGGTCTAGCACAGATACGCAGTATTTT.

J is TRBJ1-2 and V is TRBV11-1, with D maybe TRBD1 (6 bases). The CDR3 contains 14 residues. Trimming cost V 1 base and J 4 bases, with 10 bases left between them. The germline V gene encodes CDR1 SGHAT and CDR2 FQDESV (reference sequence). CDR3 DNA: TGTGCCAGCAGCTTAGACAGGGCCTCCTATGGCTACACCTTC. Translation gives CASSLDRASYGYTF.

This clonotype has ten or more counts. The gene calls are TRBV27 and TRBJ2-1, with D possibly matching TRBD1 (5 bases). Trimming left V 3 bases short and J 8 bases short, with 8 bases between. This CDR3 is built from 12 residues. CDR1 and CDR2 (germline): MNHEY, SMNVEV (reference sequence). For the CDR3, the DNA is TGTGCCAGCAGTTTGCCAGGGTATGAGCAGTTCTTC. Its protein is CASSLPGYEQFF.

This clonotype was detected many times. The CDR3 protein is CASSFRFSGANVLTF. In DNA form, the CDR3 reads TGTGCCAGCAGCTTTAGATTCTCTGGGGCCAACGTCCTGACTTTC. The rearrangement uses TRBV5-6 and TRBJ2-6, with D hard to call. The CDR3 is made up of 15 amino acids. The V end was cut by 2 bases, the J end by 0 bases, with 6 bases between. Germline assignment: CDR1 SGHDT and CDR2 YYEEEE.

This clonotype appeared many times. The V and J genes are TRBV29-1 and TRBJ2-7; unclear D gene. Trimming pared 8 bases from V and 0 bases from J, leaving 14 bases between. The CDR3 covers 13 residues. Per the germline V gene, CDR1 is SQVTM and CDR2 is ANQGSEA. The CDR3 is CSTVGGDSYEQYF. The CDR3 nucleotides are TGCAGCACCGTGGGTGGAGACTCCTACGAGCAGTACTTC.

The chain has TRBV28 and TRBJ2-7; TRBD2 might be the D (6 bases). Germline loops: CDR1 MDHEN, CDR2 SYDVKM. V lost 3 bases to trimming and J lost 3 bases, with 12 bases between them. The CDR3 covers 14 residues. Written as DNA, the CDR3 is TGTGCCAGCAGTTTCGCTAGCGCGAGCTACGAGCAGTACTTC. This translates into CASSFASASYEQYF.

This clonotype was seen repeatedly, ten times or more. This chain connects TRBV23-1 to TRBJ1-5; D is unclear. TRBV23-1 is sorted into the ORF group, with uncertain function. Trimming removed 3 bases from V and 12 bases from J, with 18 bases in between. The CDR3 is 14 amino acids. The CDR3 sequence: CASSHPQPRAVQHF. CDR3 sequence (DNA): TGCGCCAGCAGTCACCCGCAACCCCGTGCTGTCCAGCATTTT.

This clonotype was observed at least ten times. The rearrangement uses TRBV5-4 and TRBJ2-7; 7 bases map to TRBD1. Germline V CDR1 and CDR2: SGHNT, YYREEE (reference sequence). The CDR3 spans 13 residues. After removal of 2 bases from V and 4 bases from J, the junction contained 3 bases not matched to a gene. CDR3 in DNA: TGTGCCAGCAGCTTAGGGGGCAAATACGAGCAGTACTTC. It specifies CASSLGGKYEQYF.

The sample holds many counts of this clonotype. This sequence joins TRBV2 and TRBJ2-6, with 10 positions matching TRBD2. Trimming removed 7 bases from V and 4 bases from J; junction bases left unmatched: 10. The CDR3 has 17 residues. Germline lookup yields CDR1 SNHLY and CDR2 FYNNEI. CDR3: CASKEREGQGGANVLTF. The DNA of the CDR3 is TGTGCCAGCAAGGAGCGGGAGGGCCAAGGAGGGGCCAACGTCCTGACTTTC.

The CDR3 sequence is CASRELVGRGTEAFF. The CDR3 nucleotides are TGTGCCAGTAGGGAATTGGTTGGGAGGGGCACTGAAGCTTTCTTT. The chain carries TRBV19 and TRBJ1-1, with D possibly matching TRBD1 (5 bases). Germline assignment: CDR1 LNHDA and CDR2 SQIVND (reference sequence). The CDR3 is 15 residues long. Deletions cut 6 bases from V and 4 bases from J, with 18 bases between.

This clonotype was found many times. DNA of the CDR3: TGTGCCAGCAGCCCTTCTCTGGAAGGTGAAGCTTTCTTT. Its translation: CASSPSLEGEAFF. The chain is built from TRBV11-1 and TRBJ1-1; D not certain. Germline CDR1 SGHAT, CDR2 FQDESV (reference sequence). The CDR3 sequence is 13 residues long. The V end lost 5 bases, the J end lost 7 bases, and 14 bases lay between the germline ends.

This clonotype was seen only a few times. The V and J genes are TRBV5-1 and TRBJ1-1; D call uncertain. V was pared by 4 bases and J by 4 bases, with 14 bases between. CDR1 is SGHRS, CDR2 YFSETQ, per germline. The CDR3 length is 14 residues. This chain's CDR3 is CASSVTKPGTEAFF. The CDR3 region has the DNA TGCGCCAGCAGCGTGACAAAGCCCGGCACTGAAGCTTTCTTT.

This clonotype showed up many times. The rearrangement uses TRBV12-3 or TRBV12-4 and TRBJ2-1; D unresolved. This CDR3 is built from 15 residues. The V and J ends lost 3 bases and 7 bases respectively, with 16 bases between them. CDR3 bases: TGTGCCAGCAGTTTTAACTCCCTGTCTGGGAATGAGCAGTTCTTC. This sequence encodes CASSFNSLSGNEQFF.

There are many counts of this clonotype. The CDR3 loop reads CASGNPGGEQFF. CDR3 DNA: TGTGCTAGTGGGAACCCGGGGGGGGAGCAGTTCTTC. The V call is TRBV12-5, the J call TRBJ2-1, with 8 bases that match TRBD2. This CDR3 has 12 residues. Germline-derived CDR1 and CDR2 are LGHNT and FRNRAP. V lost 6 bases and J lost 10; bases outside the gene matches: 5.

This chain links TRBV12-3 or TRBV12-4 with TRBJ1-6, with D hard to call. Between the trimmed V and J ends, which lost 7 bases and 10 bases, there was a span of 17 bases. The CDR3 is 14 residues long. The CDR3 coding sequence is TGTGCCAGCACCCCCCGGGCCGGAAGCTCACCCCTCCACTTT. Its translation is CASTPRAGSSPLHF.

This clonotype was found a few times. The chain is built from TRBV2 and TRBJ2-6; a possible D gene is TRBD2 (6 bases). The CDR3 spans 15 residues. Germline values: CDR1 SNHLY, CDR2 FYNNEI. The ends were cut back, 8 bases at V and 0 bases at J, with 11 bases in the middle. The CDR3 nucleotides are TGTGCCAGCGGGGCGGGGATCTCTGGGGCCAACGTCCTGACTTTC. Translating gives CASGAGISGANVLTF.

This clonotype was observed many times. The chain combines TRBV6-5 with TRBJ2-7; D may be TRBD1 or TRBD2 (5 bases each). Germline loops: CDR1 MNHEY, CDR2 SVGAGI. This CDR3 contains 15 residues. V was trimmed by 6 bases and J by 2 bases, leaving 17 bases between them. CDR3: CASRAAGRGAYEQYF. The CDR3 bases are TGTGCCAGCAGGGCAGCTGGCCGGGGCGCCTACGAGCAGTACTTC.

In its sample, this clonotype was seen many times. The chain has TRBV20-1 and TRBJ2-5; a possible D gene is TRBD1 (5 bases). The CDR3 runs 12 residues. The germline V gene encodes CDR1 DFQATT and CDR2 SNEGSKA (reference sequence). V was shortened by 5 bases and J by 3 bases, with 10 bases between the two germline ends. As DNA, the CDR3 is TGCAGTGCTCAGTCACAGGAAGAGACCCAGTACTTC. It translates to CSAQSQEETQYF.

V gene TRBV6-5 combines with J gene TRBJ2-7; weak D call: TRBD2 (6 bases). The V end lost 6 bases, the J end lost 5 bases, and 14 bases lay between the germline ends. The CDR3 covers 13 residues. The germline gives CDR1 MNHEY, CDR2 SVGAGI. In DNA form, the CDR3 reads TGTGCCAGCAGGGAGGGCGGAGGGAACGAGCAGTACTTC. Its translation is CASREGGGNEQYF.

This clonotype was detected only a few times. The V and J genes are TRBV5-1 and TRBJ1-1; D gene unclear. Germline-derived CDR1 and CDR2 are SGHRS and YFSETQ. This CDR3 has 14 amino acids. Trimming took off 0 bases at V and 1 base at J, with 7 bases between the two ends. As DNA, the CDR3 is TGCGCCAGCAGCTTGGGGGGAGAGAACACTGAAGCTTTCTTT. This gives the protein CASSLGGENTEAFF.

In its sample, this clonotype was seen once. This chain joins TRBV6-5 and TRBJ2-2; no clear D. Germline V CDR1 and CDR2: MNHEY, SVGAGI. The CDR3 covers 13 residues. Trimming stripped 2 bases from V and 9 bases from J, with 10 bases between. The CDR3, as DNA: TGTGCCAGCAGTTACGACGGTGCCAGGGAGCTGTTTTTT. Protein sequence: CASSYDGARELFF.

CDR3 sequence: CASSLSGDYEQYF. The CDR3 bases are TGTGCCAGCAGCTTGTCCGGAGACTACGAGCAGTACTTC. J is TRBJ2-7 and V is TRBV5-4; D gene unclear. V lost 1 base to trimming and J lost 3 bases, with 8 bases between them. The CDR3 has 13 amino acids. Per germline, CDR1 SGHNT and CDR2 YYREEE (reference sequence).